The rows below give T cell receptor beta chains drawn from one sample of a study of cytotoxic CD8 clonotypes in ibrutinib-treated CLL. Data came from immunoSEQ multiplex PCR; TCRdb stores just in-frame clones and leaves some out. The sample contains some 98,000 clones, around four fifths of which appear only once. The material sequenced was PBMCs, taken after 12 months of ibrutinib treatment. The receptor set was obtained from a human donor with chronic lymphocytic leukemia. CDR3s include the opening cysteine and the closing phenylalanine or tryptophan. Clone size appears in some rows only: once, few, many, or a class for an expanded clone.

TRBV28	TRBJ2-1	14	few	CASSPLREYNEQFF
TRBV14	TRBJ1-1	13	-	CASSLLQGAEAFF
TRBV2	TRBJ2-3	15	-	CASSEASAGIDTQYF
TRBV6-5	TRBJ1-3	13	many	CASSYGIGNTIYF
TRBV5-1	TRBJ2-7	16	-	CASSLRTSGAAYEQYF
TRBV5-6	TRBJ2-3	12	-	CASSGEADTQYF
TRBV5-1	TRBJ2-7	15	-	CASSLQGDRGHEQYF
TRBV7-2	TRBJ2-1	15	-	CASSPQGTTYNEQFF
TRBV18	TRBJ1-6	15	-	CASSPGEGGNSPLHF
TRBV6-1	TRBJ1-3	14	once	CASRIGGNGNTIYF
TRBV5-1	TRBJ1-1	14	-	CASSPSPGNTEAFF
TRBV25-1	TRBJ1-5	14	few	CASREVGFNQPQHF
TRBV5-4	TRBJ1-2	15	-	CASSAPGQGKKGYTF
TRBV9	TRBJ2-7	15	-	CASSAAGTDSDEQYF
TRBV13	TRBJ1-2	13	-	CASSLFGGATNAF
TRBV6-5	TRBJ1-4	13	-	CASSRGVNEKLFF
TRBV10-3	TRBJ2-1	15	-	CAIRRTSGTYNEQFF